These 8 T cell receptor beta chains were all obtained from the same sample, sequenced in a study of blood T cells in healthy people across ages. Primers used in a second PCR of roughly 6 to 11 cycles were a sample-barcoded 5' primer and a J-beta primer mix. MiXCR, run by TCRdb on the 5' RACE reads, gives a single entry per CDR3 protein. The sample holds more than 500,000 distinct CDR3 sequences; 27% are singletons and the top ten take about 18%. The sample consisted of blood. These receptors were collected from a woman in her 70s in good health.

V and J are TRBV20-1 and TRBJ1-5; maybe TRBD1 (6 bases). Trimming removed 4 bases at V and 4 bases at J, with 8 bases between. Germline V lookup: CDR1 DFQATT, CDR2 SNEGSKA (reference sequence). The CDR3 extends over 12 amino acids. This CDR3 is CSAIRGNQPQHF. For the CDR3, the DNA is TGCAGTGCTATCAGGGGTAATCAGCCCCAGCATTTT.

This clonotype turned up a few times. The chain is built from TRBV7-9 and TRBJ1-1; D remains unclear. V lost 5 bases and J 0 bases, leaving 7 bases between the germline ends. Germline CDR1 is SEHNR and CDR2 is FQNEAQ (reference sequence). This CDR3 has 13 residues. The CDR3 coding sequence is TGTGCCAGCAGCCCACCGATGAACACTGAAGCTTTCTTT. Translation: CASSPPMNTEAFF.

In DNA form, the CDR3 reads TGTGCCAGCAGCTTAGCTAAGGCCAGTTATGGCTACACCTTC. This sequence encodes CASSLAKASYGYTF. The genes are TRBV7-2 and TRBJ1-2, with unresolved D. The CDR3 loop spans 14 amino acids. The ends were cut back, 0 bases at V and 5 bases at J, with 10 bases in the middle. The germline V gene encodes CDR1 SGHTA and CDR2 FQGNSA. The full variable domain, its missing parts supplied by reference TRBV7-2 and TRBJ1-2, is GAGVSQSPSNKVTEKGKDVELRCDPISGHTALYWYRQSLGQGLEFLIYFQGNSAPDKSGLPSDRFSAERTGGSVSTLTIQRTQQEDSAVYLCASSLAKASYGYTFGSGTRLTVV.

The chain links TRBV3-1 to TRBJ2-1, with D unresolved. The J call may be in error: the DNA end matches TRBJ2-7 better. This CDR3 is built from 14 residues. Germline V gene sequence: CDR1 LGHDT, CDR2 YNNKEL (reference sequence). The CDR3 DNA reads as TGTGCCAGCAGCCAAGGTATAGGGCCCCACGAGCAGTACTTC. Protein sequence: CASSQGIGPHEQYF.

This clonotype has a handful of counts. The chain employs TRBV20-1 and TRBJ2-1, with TRBD1 matching over 9 bases. J was trimmed by 9 bases and V by 6 bases; bases with no gene match: 12. Germline V CDR1 and CDR2: DFQATT, SNEGSKA (reference sequence). CDR3 size: 14 residues. The DNA for the CDR3 is TGCAGTGCGGAGAGGGACAGGGTGTGGGCTGAGCAGTTCTTC. Its translation: CSAERDRVWAEQFF.

In its sample, this clonotype was seen once. The chain employs TRBV7-2 and TRBJ1-5, with TRBD1 matching 8 bases. The CDR3 sequence is 16 residues long. From germline, CDR1 is SGHTA and CDR2 FQGNSA. The ends lost 1 base at V and 7 bases at J; junction bases unmatched: 9. The CDR3 loop reads CASSLGQGASRQPQHF. The CDR3 region has the DNA TGTGCCAGCAGCTTAGGGCAGGGGGCATCTAGACAGCCCCAGCATTTT.

This clonotype has more than one count but fewer than ten. The V gene is TRBV11-2, the J gene TRBJ2-5; unclear D gene. V was trimmed by 6 bases and J by 3 bases, leaving 20 bases between them. Germline assignment: CDR1 SGHAT and CDR2 FQNNGV. CDR3 length: 16 amino acids. The CDR3 DNA reads as TGTGCCAGCAGTCGAAGGACCCACACAACAAAAGAGACCCAGTACTTC. It is translated as CASSRRTHTTKETQYF.

The J gene is TRBJ2-5, the V gene TRBV4-1; TRBD2 aligns across 8 bases. CDR3 length: 15 amino acids. V lost 2 bases to trimming and J lost 2 bases; unmatched junction nucleotides: 4. The germline V gene encodes CDR1 MGHRA and CDR2 YSYEKL. CDR3 DNA sequence: TGCGCCAGCAGCCAAAGCGGGGGCTTTCAAGAGACCCAGTACTTC. This codes for CASSQSGGFQETQYF.